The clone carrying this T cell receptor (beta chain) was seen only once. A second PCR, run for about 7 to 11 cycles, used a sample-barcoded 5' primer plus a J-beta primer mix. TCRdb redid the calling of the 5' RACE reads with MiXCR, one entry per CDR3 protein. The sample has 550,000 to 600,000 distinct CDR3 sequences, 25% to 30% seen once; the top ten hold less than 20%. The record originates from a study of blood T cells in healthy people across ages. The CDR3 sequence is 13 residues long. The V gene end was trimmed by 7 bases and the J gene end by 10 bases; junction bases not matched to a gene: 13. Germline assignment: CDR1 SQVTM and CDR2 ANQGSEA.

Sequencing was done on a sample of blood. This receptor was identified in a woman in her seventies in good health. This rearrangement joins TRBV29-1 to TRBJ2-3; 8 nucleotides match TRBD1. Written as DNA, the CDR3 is TGCAGCGGGCTGACAGGGGTCGGGATTGCGCAGTATTTT. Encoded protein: CSGLTGVGIAQYF.